Included here is one T cell receptor (beta chain) sequence, with context. This entry comes from a study of OX40 agonist ivuxolimab in advanced cancers. For the study at large: From roughly 20 to 79 years was the age range, with a mean of roughly 59 years, and around 84% were male.

This CDR3 spans 13 amino acids. Per the germline V gene, CDR1 is SGHRS and CDR2 is YFSETQ. The germline V and J ends were trimmed by 0 bases and 5 bases, with 5 bases remaining between them. Sequencing was performed with immunoSEQ multiplex PCR; in TCRdb, only in-frame clones are kept and a portion is missing. The sample contains some 66,000 clones, about three quarters of which appear only once. The rearrangement joins TRBV5-1 to TRBJ1-4; D is uncertain. Sequencing was performed on CD4+ or CD8+ T cells sorted from blood, taken in a trial of the OX40 agonist ivuxolimab. The sequence came from an adult with an advanced solid tumor such as melanoma, head and neck, liver or kidney cancer. CDR3 sequence reads: CASSLGANEKLFF. The CDR3 DNA reads TGCGCCAGCAGCTTGGGGGCGAATGAAAAACTGTTTTTT.